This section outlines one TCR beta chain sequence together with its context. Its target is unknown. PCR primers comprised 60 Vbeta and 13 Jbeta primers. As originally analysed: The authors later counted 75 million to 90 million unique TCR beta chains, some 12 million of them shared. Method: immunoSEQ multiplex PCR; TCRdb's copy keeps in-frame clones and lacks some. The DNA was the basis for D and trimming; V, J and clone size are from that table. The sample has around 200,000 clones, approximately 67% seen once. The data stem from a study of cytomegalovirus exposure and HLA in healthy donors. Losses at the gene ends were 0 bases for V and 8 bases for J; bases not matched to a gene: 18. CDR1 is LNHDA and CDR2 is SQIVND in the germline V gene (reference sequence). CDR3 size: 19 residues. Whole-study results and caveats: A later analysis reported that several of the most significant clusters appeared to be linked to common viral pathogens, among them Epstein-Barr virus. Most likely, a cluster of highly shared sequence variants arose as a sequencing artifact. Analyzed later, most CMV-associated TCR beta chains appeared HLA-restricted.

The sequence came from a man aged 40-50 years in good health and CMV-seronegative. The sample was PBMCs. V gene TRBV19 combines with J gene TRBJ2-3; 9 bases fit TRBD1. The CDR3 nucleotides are TGTGCCAGTAGTATAGATATCGCCCGGACAGGGGAGACCGACGGTACGCAGTATTTT. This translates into CASSIDIARTGETDGTQYF.